Below, 20 T cell receptor beta chains from the same sample are listed, as sequenced in a study of PD-1 blockade in classical Hodgkin lymphoma. Relapse after autologous stem cell transplantation occurred in every patient, and brentuximab vedotin exposure varied. The data were produced by immunoSEQ multiplex PCR, yet TCRdb's version contains in-frame clones alone and is incomplete. The sample has 45,000 to 50,000 clones; around three quarters are singletons. The input for sequencing was peripheral blood mononuclear cells (PBMCs), taken before the second cycle of nivolumab. The receptors shown here come from a human donor with classical Hodgkin lymphoma.

The chain recombines TRBV5-1 with TRBJ2-1; D remains unclear. Germline assignment: CDR1 SGHRS and CDR2 YFSETQ. Trimming took off 0 bases at V and 7 bases at J, with 8 bases between the two ends. The length of the CDR3 is 13 residues. CDR3 sequence: CASSLGRLNEQFF. CDR3 bases: TGCGCCAGCAGCTTGGGACGGTTAAATGAGCAGTTCTTC.

This rearrangement joins TRBV5-1 to TRBJ1-2; TRBD1 matches 7 bases. The CDR3 is made up of 13 amino acids. V shed 3 bases, J shed 5 bases, and the junction held 4 bases outside the gene matches. Germline values: CDR1 SGHRS, CDR2 YFSETQ. CDR3: CASSWDRSYGYTF. Written as DNA, the CDR3 is TGCGCCAGCAGCTGGGACAGATCTTATGGCTACACCTTC.

This clone was counted a few times. The chain uses TRBV7-2 and TRBJ2-3; the D gene is possibly TRBD2 (5 bases). The CDR3 loop spans 14 amino acids. V was shortened by 5 bases and J by 1 base, with 10 bases between the two germline ends. Germline V CDR1 and CDR2: SGHTA, FQGNSA. The CDR3: CASSPIGGTDTQYF. In DNA, the CDR3 is TGTGCCAGCAGCCCGATCGGGGGCACAGATACGCAGTATTTT.

The gene calls are TRBV6-6 and TRBJ2-7; D remains unclear. This CDR3 spans 11 amino acids. Germline CDR1 and CDR2: MNHNY and SVGAGI (reference sequence). The V end lost 4 bases, the J end lost 3 bases, and 4 bases lay between the germline ends. The CDR3 sequence: CASSWDYEQYF. DNA for the CDR3: TGTGCCAGCAGTTGGGACTACGAGCAGTACTTC.

The gene calls are TRBV6-1 and TRBJ2-7; D may be TRBD1 (5 bases). The ends were cut back, 2 bases at V and 4 bases at J, with 6 bases in the middle. The germline V gene has CDR1 MNHNS and CDR2 SASEGT. This CDR3 is built from 12 residues. In nucleotides, the CDR3 is TGTGCCAGCAGTGAACAGGGTTACGAGCAGTACTTC. Its translation: CASSEQGYEQYF.

The chain carries TRBV11-3 and TRBJ2-1; tentative D call: TRBD1 (6 bases). V lost 1 base and J 10 bases, leaving 17 bases between the germline ends. The CDR3 has 15 residues. In germline, CDR1 is SGHNT, CDR2 YENEEA. The CDR3 sequence: CASSLASFHRGEQFF. In DNA form, the CDR3 reads TGTGCCAGCAGCTTAGCCTCCTTCCATAGGGGGGAGCAGTTCTTC.

The V and J genes are TRBV7-3 and TRBJ1-1; no clear D gene. This CDR3 comprises 13 residues. Trimming left V 2 bases short and J 3 bases short, with 7 bases between. Germline-derived CDR1 and CDR2 are SGHTA and FQGTGA. CDR3: CASSLQYDTEAFF. CDR3 in DNA: TGTGCCAGCAGCTTACAATACGACACTGAAGCTTTCTTT. Filled out from reference TRBV7-3 and TRBJ1-1, the complete variable domain reads GAGVSQTPSNKVTEKGKYVELRCDPISGHTALYWYRQSLGQGPEFLIYFQGTGAADDSGLPNDRFFAVRPEGSVSTLKIQRTERGDSAVYLCASSLQYDTEAFFGQGTRLTVV.

The rearrangement uses TRBV5-6 and TRBJ2-7; D uncertain. CDR1 and CDR2 from the germline V gene are SGHDT and YYEEEE. This CDR3 has 13 amino acids. Trimming removed 2 bases at V and 3 bases at J, with 9 bases between. The CDR3 DNA follows: TGTGCCAGCAGCTTACAGTTTCGCTACGAGCAGTACTTC. This gives the protein CASSLQFRYEQYF.

This clone was seen a single time. This chain connects TRBV9 to TRBJ2-3; 14 positions agree with TRBD2. This CDR3 comprises 14 residues. J lost 9 bases, V lost 4 bases, and 4 bases had no gene match. The germline V gene encodes CDR1 SGDLS and CDR2 YYNGEE. Written as DNA, the CDR3 is TGTGCCAGCAGCCTGGGACTAGCGGGGGTCACGCAGTATTTT. It specifies CASSLGLAGVTQYF.

This sequence joins TRBV11-3 and TRBJ2-3, with 7 positions matching TRBD1. The CDR3 is 14 amino acids. The V gene's germline CDR1 is SGHNT and CDR2 YENEEA. The J segment lost 5 bases and the V segment lost 3 bases, leaving 5 bases of the junction unmatched. The CDR3 protein is CASSFRQGVDTQYF. As DNA, the CDR3 is TGTGCCAGCAGCTTCAGGCAGGGGGTAGATACGCAGTATTTT.

The rearrangement joins TRBV12-5 to TRBJ1-3; D is possibly TRBD1 (5 bases). CDR1 LGHNT and CDR2 FRNRAP come from the germline V gene. CDR3 length: 20 residues. V dropped 1 base and J dropped 0 bases, with 22 bases sitting between them. In DNA form, the CDR3 reads TGTGCTAGTGGTTTGGCTACCTGGCAGGGTAGGGCTCTCTCTGGAAACACCATATATTTT. Amino acids: CASGLATWQGRALSGNTIYF.

The CDR3, as DNA: TGTGCCAGCAGCCTAGGACTAGCGGGAGGCGGGAATGAGCAGTTCTTC. Its protein is CASSLGLAGGGNEQFF. The chain combines TRBV4-2 with TRBJ2-1; 14 bases line up with TRBD2. CDR1 is LGHNA and CDR2 is YNFKEQ in the germline V gene. The V and J ends lost 4 bases and 7 bases, in that order; junction bases with no gene match: 6. This CDR3 is 16 amino acids long.

J is TRBJ2-1 and V is TRBV6-5, with 7 nucleotides matching TRBD1. This CDR3 has 15 residues. V lost 6 bases to trimming and J lost 3 bases; unmatched junction nucleotides: 8. Germline loops: CDR1 MNHEY, CDR2 SVGAGI. The CDR3 protein is CASSFRTGVYNEQFF. The CDR3 DNA reads as TGTGCCAGCAGCTTTAGAACAGGGGTCTACAATGAGCAGTTCTTC.

The sample holds many counts of this clone. The genes are TRBV27 and TRBJ2-1; D is ambiguous. Per germline, CDR1 MNHEY and CDR2 SMNVEV (reference sequence). This CDR3 is 14 amino acids long. V shed 3 bases and J shed 6 bases, with 12 bases lying between them. The DNA for the CDR3 is TGTGCCAGCAGTTTCTCAGACCCCTCCAATGAGCAGTTCTTC. It yields the protein CASSFSDPSNEQFF.

V and J are TRBV5-6 and TRBJ1-5; D call uncertain. Per germline, CDR1 SGHDT and CDR2 YYEEEE. The CDR3 is 17 residues long. Trimming took off 1 base at V and 0 bases at J, with 14 bases between the two ends. The CDR3 sequence: CASSLWWADYSNQPQHF. The DNA of the CDR3 is TGTGCCAGCAGCTTGTGGTGGGCGGATTATAGCAATCAGCCCCAGCATTTT.

The chain uses TRBV5-6 and TRBJ1-1; no firm D call. Trimming took 1 base from V and 2 from J, leaving 0 bases between them. This CDR3 is 11 amino acids long. Germline values: CDR1 SGHDT, CDR2 YYEEEE. The CDR3 coding sequence is TGTGCCAGCAGCTTGAACACTGAAGCTTTCTTT. This encodes CASSLNTEAFF.

The chain links TRBV7-6 to TRBJ2-2; D is undetermined. Germline assignment: CDR1 SGHVS and CDR2 FNYEAQ. The CDR3 totals 17 residues. Trimming shortened V by 0 bases and J by 0 bases, and 11 bases separated the two germline ends. For the CDR3, the DNA is TGTGCCAGCAGCTTAGCGCTGTGGGAAGCGAACACCGGGGAGCTGTTTTTT. Amino acid sequence: CASSLALWEANTGELFF.

V usage is TRBV19 and J usage is TRBJ2-5; maybe TRBD1 (6 bases). V shed 6 bases and J shed 4 bases, with 9 bases lying between them. Germline CDR1 is LNHDA and CDR2 is SQIVND (reference sequence). The CDR3 runs to 12 residues. The CDR3, as DNA: TGTGCCAGTAGCACAGGGCGAGAGACCCAGTACTTC. Its translation is CASSTGRETQYF.

V usage is TRBV6-1 and J usage is TRBJ1-1, with D possibly being TRBD1 (5 bases). The CDR3 contains 14 residues. The V end was cut by 4 bases, the J end by 3 bases, with 12 bases between. Germline loops: CDR1 MNHNS, CDR2 SASEGT. The CDR3: CASSAGWGDTEAFF. The DNA for the CDR3 is TGTGCCAGCAGTGCGGGATGGGGGGACACTGAAGCTTTCTTT.

This clone has just a few counts. CDR3 nucleotides: TGTGCCAGCAGCCAAGGCGGGGGGGCGTCCTACGAGCAGTACTTC. Translating it yields CASSQGGGASYEQYF. V usage is TRBV4-2 and J usage is TRBJ2-7; 9 bases are a match to TRBD2. After removal of 1 base from V and 1 base from J, the junction contained 2 bases not matched to a gene. The CDR3 contains 15 residues. Germline CDR1 is LGHNA and CDR2 is YNFKEQ.